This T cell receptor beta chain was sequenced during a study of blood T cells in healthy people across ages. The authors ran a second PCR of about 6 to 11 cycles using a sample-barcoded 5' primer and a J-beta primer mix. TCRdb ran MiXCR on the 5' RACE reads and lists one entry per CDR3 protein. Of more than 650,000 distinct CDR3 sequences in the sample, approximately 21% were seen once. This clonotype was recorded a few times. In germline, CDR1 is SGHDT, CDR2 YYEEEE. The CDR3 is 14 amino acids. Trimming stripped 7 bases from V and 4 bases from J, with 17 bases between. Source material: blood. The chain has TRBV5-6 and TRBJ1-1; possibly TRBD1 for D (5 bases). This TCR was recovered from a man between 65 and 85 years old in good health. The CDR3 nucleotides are TGTGCCAGCTCCCCGGGGCGGCTCGGCACTGAAGCTTTCTTT. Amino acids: CASSPGRLGTEAFF.